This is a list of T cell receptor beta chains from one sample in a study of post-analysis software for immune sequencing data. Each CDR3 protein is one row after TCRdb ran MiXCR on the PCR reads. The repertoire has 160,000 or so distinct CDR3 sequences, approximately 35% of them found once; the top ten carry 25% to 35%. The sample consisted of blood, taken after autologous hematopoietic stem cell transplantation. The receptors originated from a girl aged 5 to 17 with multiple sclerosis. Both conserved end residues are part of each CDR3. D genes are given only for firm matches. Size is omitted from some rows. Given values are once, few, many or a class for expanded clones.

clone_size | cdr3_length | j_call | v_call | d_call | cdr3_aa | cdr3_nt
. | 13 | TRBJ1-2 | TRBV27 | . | CASSLTGPGGYTF | TGTGCCAGCAGTCTCACGGGACCAGGCGGCTACACCTTC
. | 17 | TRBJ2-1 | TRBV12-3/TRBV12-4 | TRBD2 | CASSQTSGGASYNEQFF | TGTGCCAGCAGTCAGACTAGCGGAGGGGCTTCCTACAATGAGCAGTTCTTC
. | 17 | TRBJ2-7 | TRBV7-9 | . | CASSSSVAAVGVNEQYF | TGTGCCAGCAGCTCGTCCGTAGCGGCGGTGGGAGTGAATGAGCAGTACTTC
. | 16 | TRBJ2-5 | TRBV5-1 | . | CASSLGLGPRTETQYF | TGCGCCAGCAGCTTAGGTCTCGGACCAAGGACAGAGACCCAGTACTTC
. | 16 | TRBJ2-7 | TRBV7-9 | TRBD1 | CASSGRPGQSPYEQYF | TGTGCCAGCAGCGGACGTCCGGGACAGAGTCCCTACGAGCAGTACTTC
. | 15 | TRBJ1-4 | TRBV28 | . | CASSLLAVENEKLFF | TGTGCCAGCAGTTTATTAGCGGTCGAAAATGAAAAACTGTTTTTT
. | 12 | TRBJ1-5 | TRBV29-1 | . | CSVDHPRLPQHF | TGCAGCGTAGATCACCCCAGGTTACCCCAGCATTTT
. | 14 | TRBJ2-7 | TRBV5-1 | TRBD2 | CASSPGLAVYEQYF | TGCGCCAGCAGCCCGGGACTAGCGGTCTACGAGCAGTACTTC
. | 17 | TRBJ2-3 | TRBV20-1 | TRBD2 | CSAKELAGVRSTDTQYF | TGCAGTGCTAAGGAGCTAGCGGGAGTAAGGAGCACAGATACGCAGTATTTT
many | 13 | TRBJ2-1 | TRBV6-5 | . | CASSSPPGYEQFF | TGTGCCAGCAGCTCCCCTCCGGGCTATGAGCAGTTCTTC
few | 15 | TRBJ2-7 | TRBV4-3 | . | CASSQDRGISYEQYF | TGCGCCAGCAGCCAAGATAGAGGGATCTCCTACGAGCAGTACTTC
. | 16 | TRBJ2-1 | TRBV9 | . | CASSPTQTPEYNERFF | TGTGCCAGCAGCCCCACCCAGACCCCTGAATACAATGAGCGGTTCTTC
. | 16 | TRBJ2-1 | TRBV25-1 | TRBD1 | CASSELGQGPHNEQFF | TGTGCCAGCAGTGAATTGGGACAGGGGCCCCACAATGAGCAGTTCTTC
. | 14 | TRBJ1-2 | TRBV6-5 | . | CASSYSGIGDGYTF | TGTGCCAGCAGTTACTCTGGGATAGGTGATGGCTACACCTTC
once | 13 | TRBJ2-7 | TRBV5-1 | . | CASSLDQGYEQYF | TGCGCCAGCAGCTTGGATCAGGGCTACGAGCAGTACTTC
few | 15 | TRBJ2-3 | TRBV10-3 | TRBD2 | CAISEGTSGTDTQYF | TGTGCCATCAGTGAGGGGACTAGCGGAACAGATACGCAGTATTTT
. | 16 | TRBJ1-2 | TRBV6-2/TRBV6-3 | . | CASSYPAFRANYGYTF | TGTGCCAGCAGTTATCCGGCTTTTCGAGCTAACTATGGCTACACCTTC
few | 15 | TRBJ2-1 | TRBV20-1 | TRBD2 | CSASPSGSPYNEQFF | TGCAGTGCTAGTCCTAGCGGGAGTCCCTACAATGAGCAGTTCTTC
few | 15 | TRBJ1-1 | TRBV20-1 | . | CSARDPGQMNTEAFF | TGCAGTGCTAGAGATCCCGGACAGATGAACACTGAAGCTTTCTTT
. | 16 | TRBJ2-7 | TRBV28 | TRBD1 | CASRAGTGELAYEQYF | TGTGCCAGCAGAGCCGGGACAGGGGAGTTAGCCTACGAGCAGTACTTC
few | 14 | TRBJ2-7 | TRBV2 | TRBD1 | CASSVDRAAYEQYF | TGTGCCAGCAGTGTGGACAGGGCAGCGTACGAGCAGTACTTC
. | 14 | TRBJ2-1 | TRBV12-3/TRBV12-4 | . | CASSFSPTYNEQFF | TGTGCCAGCAGTTTCAGCCCTACCTACAATGAGCAGTTCTTC
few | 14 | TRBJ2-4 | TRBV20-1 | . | CSAQHDSRVWIQYF | TGCAGTGCTCAACACGACAGCAGGGTTTGGATTCAGTACTTC
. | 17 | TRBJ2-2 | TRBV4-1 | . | CASSQDRRGLGTGELFF | TGCGCCAGCAGCCAAGATCGTAGAGGGTTAGGTACCGGGGAGCTGTTTTTT
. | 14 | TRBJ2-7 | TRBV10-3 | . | CAISGAGKEDEQYF | TGTGCCATCAGTGGGGCGGGGAAGGAGGACGAGCAGTACTTC
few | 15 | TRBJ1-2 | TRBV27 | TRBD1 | CASSLSGQSNYGYTF | TGTGCCAGCAGTCTCTCGGGACAGAGTAACTATGGCTACACCTTC
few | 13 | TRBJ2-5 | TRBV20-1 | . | CSARDEGGETQYF | TGCAGTGCTAGAGATGAGGGGGGAGAGACCCAGTACTTC
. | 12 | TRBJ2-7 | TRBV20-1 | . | CSLTRMGNEQYF | TGCTCCCTGACCAGGATGGGCAACGAGCAGTACTTC
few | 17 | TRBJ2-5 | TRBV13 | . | CASSLGYRQTYQETQYF | TGTGCCAGCAGCTTAGGATACCGACAGACGTACCAAGAGACCCAGTACTTC
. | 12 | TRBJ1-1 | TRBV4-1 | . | CASSHLDTEAFF | TGCGCCAGCAGCCACCTAGACACTGAAGCTTTCTTT
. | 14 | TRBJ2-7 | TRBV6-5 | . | CASSYSPRNYEQYF | TGTGCCAGCAGTTACTCCCCTAGGAACTACGAGCAGTACTTC
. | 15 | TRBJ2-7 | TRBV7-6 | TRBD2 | CASSPRTSGSMEQYF | TGTGCCAGCAGCCCGCGGACTAGCGGGAGTATGGAGCAGTACTTC
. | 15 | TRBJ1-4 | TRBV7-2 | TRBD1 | CASSPRQGTYEKLFF | TGTGCCAGCAGCCCCCGACAGGGGACTTATGAAAAACTGTTTTTT
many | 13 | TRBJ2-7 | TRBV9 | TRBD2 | CASSVDGGSEQYF | TGTGCCAGCAGCGTAGACGGGGGGAGCGAGCAGTACTTC
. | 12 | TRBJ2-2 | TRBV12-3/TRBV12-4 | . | CASRLRPGELFF | TGTGCCAGCCGTCTAAGGCCCGGGGAGCTGTTTTTT
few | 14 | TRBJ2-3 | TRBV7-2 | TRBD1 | CASSRDRAADTQYF | TGTGCCAGCAGTAGGGACAGGGCGGCAGATACGCAGTATTTT
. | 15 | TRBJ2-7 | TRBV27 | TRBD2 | CASSNYSGSVYEQYF | TGTGCCAGCAGCAATTATAGCGGGAGTGTCTACGAGCAGTACTTC
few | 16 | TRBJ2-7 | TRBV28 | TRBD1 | CASSFTLTGLSYEQYF | TGTGCCAGCAGTTTCACCCTGACAGGGCTCTCCTACGAGCAGTACTTC
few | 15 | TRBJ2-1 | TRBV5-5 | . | CASSLARLPPNEQFF | TGTGCCAGCAGCTTGGCGCGACTACCGCCCAATGAGCAGTTCTTC
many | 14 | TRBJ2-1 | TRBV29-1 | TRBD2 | CSARTSGTSNEQFF | TGCAGCGCCAGGACTAGCGGGACGTCGAATGAGCAGTTCTTC
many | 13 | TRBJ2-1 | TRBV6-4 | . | CASSRDPYNEQFF | TGTGCCAGCAGCCGTGACCCCTACAATGAGCAGTTCTTC
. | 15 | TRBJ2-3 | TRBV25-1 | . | CASSAYGGMADTQYF | TGTGCCAGCAGTGCTTACGGCGGGATGGCAGATACGCAGTATTTT
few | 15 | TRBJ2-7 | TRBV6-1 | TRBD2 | CASSEAATGGYEQYF | TGTGCCAGCAGTGAAGCAGCGACGGGGGGCTACGAGCAGTACTTC
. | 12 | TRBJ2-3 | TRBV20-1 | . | CSARMSQGPQYF | TGCAGTGCTAGGATGAGCCAGGGACCGCAGTATTTT
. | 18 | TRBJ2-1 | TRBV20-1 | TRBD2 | CSARGSVASGRYYNEQFF | TGCAGTGCTAGAGGTTCTGTGGCTAGCGGGAGGTACTACAATGAGCAGTTCTTC
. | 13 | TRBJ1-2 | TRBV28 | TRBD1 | CASGTGGIYGYTF | TGTGCCAGCGGGACAGGGGGCATCTATGGCTACACCTTC
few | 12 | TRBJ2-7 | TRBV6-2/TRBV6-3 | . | CASAGTYYEQYF | TGTGCCAGCGCCGGGACATACTACGAGCAGTACTTC
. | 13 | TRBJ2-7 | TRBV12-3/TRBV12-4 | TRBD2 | CASRTSGRNEQYF | TGTGCCAGCAGGACCAGCGGGAGGAACGAGCAGTACTTC
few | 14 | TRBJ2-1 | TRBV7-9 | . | CASTHREQYNEQFF | TGTGCCAGCACCCATAGGGAGCAATACAATGAGCAGTTCTTC
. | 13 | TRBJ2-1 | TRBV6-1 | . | CTSSEGSYNEQFF | TGTACCAGCAGTGAGGGTTCCTACAATGAGCAGTTCTTC
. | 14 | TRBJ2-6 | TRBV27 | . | CASRHRAGANVLTF | TGTGCCAGCAGACACAGGGCTGGGGCCAACGTCCTGACTTTC
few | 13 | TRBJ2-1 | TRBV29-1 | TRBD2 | CSGPAGLGNEQFF | TGCAGCGGTCCCGCGGGACTAGGGAATGAGCAGTTCTTC
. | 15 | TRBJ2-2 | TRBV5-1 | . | CASSLMGGNTGELFF | TGCGCCAGCAGCTTGATGGGAGGGAACACCGGGGAGCTGTTTTTT
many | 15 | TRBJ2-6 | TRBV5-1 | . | CASSLEEAGANVLTF | TGCGCCAGCAGCTTGGAGGAAGCTGGGGCCAACGTCCTGACTTTC
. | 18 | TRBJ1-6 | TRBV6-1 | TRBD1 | CASSRGTGGSSYNSPLHF | TGTGCCAGCAGTCGCGGGACAGGGGGTAGCTCCTATAATTCACCCCTCCACTTT
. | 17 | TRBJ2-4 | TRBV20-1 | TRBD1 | CSARDWTRQGAENIQYF | TGCAGTGCTAGAGATTGGACGAGGCAGGGGGCGGAAAACATTCAGTACTTC
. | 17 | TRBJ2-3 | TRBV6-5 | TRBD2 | CASSHPTTSGSTDTQYF | TGTGCCAGCAGTCACCCAACGACTAGCGGGAGCACAGATACGCAGTATTTT